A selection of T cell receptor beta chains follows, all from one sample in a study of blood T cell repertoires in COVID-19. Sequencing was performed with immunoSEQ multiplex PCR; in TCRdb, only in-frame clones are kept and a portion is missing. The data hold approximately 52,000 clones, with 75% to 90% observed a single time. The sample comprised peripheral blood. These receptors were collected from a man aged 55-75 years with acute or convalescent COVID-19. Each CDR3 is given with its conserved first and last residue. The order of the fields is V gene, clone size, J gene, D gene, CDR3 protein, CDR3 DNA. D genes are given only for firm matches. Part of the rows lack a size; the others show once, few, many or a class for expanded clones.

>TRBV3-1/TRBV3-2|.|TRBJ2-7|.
CASSHGDTYEQYF
TGTGCCAGCAGCCACGGGGACACCTACGAGCAGTACTTC
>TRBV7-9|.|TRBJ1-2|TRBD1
CASSSGQGALDFYGYTF
TGTGCCAGCAGCTCCGGACAGGGGGCGCTGGATTTTTATGGCTACACCTTC
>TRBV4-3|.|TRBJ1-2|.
CASSQKTISNYGYTF
TGCGCCAGCAGCCAAAAGACAATTAGTAACTATGGCTACACCTTC
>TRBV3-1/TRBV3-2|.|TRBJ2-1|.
CASSQDRGFWNEQFF
TGTGCCAGCAGCCAAGATCGAGGGTTCTGGAATGAGCAGTTCTTC
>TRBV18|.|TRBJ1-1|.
CASSLPTENTEAFF
TGTGCCAGCTCCCTCCCGACAGAAAACACTGAAGCTTTCTTT
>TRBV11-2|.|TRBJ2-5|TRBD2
CASSLALAGGQETQYF
TGTGCCAGCAGCTTAGCTCTAGCGGGGGGCCAAGAGACCCAGTACTTC
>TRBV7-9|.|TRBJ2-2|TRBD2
CASSLGLAGGAGELFF
TGTGCCAGCAGCTTAGGCCTAGCGGGAGGGGCCGGGGAGCTGTTTTTT
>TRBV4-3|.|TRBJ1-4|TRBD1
CASSQGQGNEKLFF
TGCGCCAGCAGCCAAGGACAGGGAAATGAAAAACTGTTTTTT
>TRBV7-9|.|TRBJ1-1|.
CASSSDIVTTEAFF
TGTGCCAGCAGCTCGGACATCGTGACCACTGAAGCTTTCTTT
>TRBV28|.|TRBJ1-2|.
CASSTTVNYGYTF
TGTGCCAGCAGTACGACAGTGAACTATGGCTACACCTTC
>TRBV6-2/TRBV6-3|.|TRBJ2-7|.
CASSIDGGQYEQYF
TGTGCCAGCAGTATCGACGGGGGGCAATACGAGCAGTACTTC
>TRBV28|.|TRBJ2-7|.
CASSSLEGQYF
TGTGCCAGCAGTTCCTTAGAGGGGCAGTACTTC
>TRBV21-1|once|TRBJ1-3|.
CASSDSPSGNTIYF
TGTGCCAGCAGCGACAGCCCCAGTGGAAACACCATATATTTT
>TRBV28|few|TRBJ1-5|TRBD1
CASSSLPGQGAIQPQHF
TGTGCCAGCAGTTCCTTACCCGGACAGGGGGCGATTCAGCCCCAGCATTTT
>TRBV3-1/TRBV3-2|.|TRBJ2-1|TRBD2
CASRSGLAGLRGNEQFF
TGTGCCAGCAGGTCCGGACTAGCGGGGTTGCGAGGCAATGAGCAGTTCTTC
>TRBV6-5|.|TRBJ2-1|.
CASSYNPASEQFF
TGTGCCAGCAGTTATAACCCAGCTAGCGAGCAGTTCTTC
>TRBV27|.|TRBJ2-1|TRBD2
CASSFSSGDYNEQFF
TGTGCCAGCAGTTTTAGTAGCGGGGACTACAATGAGCAGTTCTTC
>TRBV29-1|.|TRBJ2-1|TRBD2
CSVEGSQSGGSDEQFF
TGCAGCGTTGAAGGTTCCCAATCGGGGGGTTCCGATGAGCAGTTCTTC
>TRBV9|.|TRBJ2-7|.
CASSVAVDGSYEQYF
TGTGCCAGCAGCGTAGCAGTAGACGGGTCCTACGAGCAGTACTTC
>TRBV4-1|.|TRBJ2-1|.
CASSQGVYNEQFF
TGCGCCAGCAGCCAGGGAGTGTACAATGAGCAGTTCTTC
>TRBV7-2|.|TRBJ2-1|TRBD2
CASSLGGGDRGEQFF
TGTGCCAGCAGCTTAGGGGGAGGGGACCGAGGTGAGCAGTTCTTC
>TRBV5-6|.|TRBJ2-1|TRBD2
CASSLGLAGGWFYNEQFF
TGTGCCAGCAGCTTGGGGCTAGCGGGAGGGTGGTTCTACAATGAGCAGTTCTTC
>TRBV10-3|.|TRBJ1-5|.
CAISESTKYQPQHF
TGTGCCATCAGTGAGTCGACTAAGTATCAGCCCCAGCATTTT
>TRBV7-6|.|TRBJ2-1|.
CASSLILEQFF
TGTGCCAGCAGCTTAATCCTCGAGCAGTTCTTC
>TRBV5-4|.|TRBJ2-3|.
CASSGDPGGSDTQYF
TGTGCCAGCAGCGGAGATCCAGGAGGCTCAGATACGCAGTATTTT
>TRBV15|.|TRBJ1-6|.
CATREAVSIGSPLHF
TGTGCCACCAGGGAGGCGGTCAGCATCGGTTCACCCCTCCACTTT
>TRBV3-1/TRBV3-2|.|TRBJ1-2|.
CASSQDFANYGYTF
TGTGCCAGCAGCCAAGATTTCGCTAACTATGGCTACACCTTC
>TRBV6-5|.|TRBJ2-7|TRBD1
CASSYSGQGENYEQYF
TGTGCCAGCAGTTACTCGGGACAGGGAGAAAATTACGAGCAGTACTTC
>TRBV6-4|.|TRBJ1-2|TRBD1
CASSVDRGSEGYTF
TGTGCCAGCAGTGTCGACAGGGGATCGGAGGGCTACACCTTC
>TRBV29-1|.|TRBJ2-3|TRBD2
CSVGGLAGRSTDTQYF
TGCAGCGTTGGAGGACTAGCGGGGAGGTCCACAGATACGCAGTATTTT
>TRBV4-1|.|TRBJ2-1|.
CASSAYHQLDRDNEQFF
TGCGCCAGCAGCGCCTACCACCAATTAGACCGGGACAATGAGCAGTTCTTC
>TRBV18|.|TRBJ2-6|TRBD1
CASSPPGTGVSGANVLTF
TGTGCCAGCTCACCACCGGGGACAGGGGTCTCTGGGGCCAACGTCCTGACTTTC
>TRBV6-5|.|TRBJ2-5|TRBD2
CASSYSERGKETQYF
TGTGCCAGCAGTTACTCCGAGCGGGGGAAAGAGACCCAGTACTTC
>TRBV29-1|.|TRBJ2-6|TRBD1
CSVEDLGQGAGGANVLTF
TGCAGCGTTGAAGATCTTGGGCAGGGGGCTGGTGGGGCCAACGTCCTGACTTTC
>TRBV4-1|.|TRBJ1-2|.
CASSQDLRSYGYTF
TGCGCCAGCAGCCAAGATTTGAGGTCTTATGGCTACACCTTC
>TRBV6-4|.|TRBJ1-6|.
CASSDSGNSPLHF
TGTGCCAGCAGTGACTCCGGGAATTCACCCCTCCACTTT
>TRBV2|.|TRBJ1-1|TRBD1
CASRTGTGGTEAFF
TGTGCCAGCAGGACCGGGACAGGGGGCACTGAAGCTTTCTTT
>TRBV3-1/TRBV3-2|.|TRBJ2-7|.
CASSRDPASSYEQYF
TGTGCCAGCAGCCGCGATCCAGCGTCCTCCTACGAGCAGTACTTC
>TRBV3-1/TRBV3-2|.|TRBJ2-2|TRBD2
CAAHSGLEGGELFF
TGTGCCGCTCACTCGGGACTAGAGGGGGGGGAGCTGTTTTTT
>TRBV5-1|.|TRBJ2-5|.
CASSPGLPGETQYF
TGCGCCAGCAGCCCGGGACTGCCCGGAGAGACCCAGTACTTC
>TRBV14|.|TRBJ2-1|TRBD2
CASSQPGLAKSEQFF
TGTGCCAGCAGCCAACCGGGACTAGCTAAATCTGAGCAGTTCTTC
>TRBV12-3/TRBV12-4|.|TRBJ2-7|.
CASSLGGGEQYF
TGTGCCAGCAGTTTAGGAGGGGGCGAGCAGTACTTC
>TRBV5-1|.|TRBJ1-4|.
CASSLGGTATTNEKLFF
TGCGCCAGCAGCTTGGGCGGGACCGCCACAACTAATGAAAAACTGTTTTTT
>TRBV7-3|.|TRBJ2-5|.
CASSFSSMRPETQYF
TGTGCCAGCAGCTTTAGCTCGATGCGGCCCGAGACCCAGTACTTC
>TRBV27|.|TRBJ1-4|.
CASSLVGANEKLFF
TGTGCCAGCAGTTTAGTAGGGGCTAATGAAAAACTGTTTTTT
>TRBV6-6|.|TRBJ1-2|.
CASSYSGRAVSYGYTF
TGTGCCAGCAGTTACTCCGGCAGGGCCGTCAGCTATGGCTACACCTTC
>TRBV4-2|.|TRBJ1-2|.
CASSQDRGHGYTF
TGTGCCAGCAGCCAAGATAGGGGTCACGGCTACACCTTC
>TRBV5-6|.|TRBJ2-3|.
CASSAGGHTDTQYF
TGTGCCAGCAGCGCGGGTGGGCACACAGATACGCAGTATTTT
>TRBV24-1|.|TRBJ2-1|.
CATSDLPGNEQFF
TGTGCCACCAGTGACCTTCCAGGCAATGAGCAGTTCTTC
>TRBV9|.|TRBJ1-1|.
CASSAGSSLNTEAFF
TGTGCCAGCAGCGCCGGGTCTTCTTTGAACACTGAAGCTTTCTTT
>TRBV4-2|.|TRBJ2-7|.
CASSQSAYEQYF
TGTGCCAGCAGCCAATCGGCCTACGAGCAGTACTTC
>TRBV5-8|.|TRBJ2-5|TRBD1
CASSQNRDRVRKTQYF
TGTGCCAGCAGCCAGAACCGGGACAGGGTGCGGAAGACCCAGTACTTC
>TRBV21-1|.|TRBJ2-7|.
CASSGGDKVYEQYF
TGTGCCAGCAGCGGGGGGGACAAAGTCTACGAGCAGTACTTC
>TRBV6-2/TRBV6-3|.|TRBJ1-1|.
CASSSSGGTEAFF
TGTGCCAGCAGCTCAAGCGGGGGAACTGAAGCTTTCTTT